This T cell receptor beta chain emerged from a study of identifying expanded T cells in peripheral blood (dated by TCRdb to between 2019 and 2020). General notes on the study: Separate aliquots of the same genomic DNA pool were sequenced to produce technical replicates, and four replicates were compared in pairs.

General findings and caveats noted by the study authors: The beta-binomial model significantly reduced the number of clones called differentially abundant and the false-positive rate across all healthy-donor time intervals. For all healthy donors, the variance in clone template counts between approximately 2-week samples rose significantly as total template count increased. Between technical replicates the binomial model flagged 0.9 to 1.5 differentially abundant clones, whereas over two weeks the binomial model flagged about 16.4 and over approximately 4 weeks 19 to 20. The authors expected that biological variance in healthy repertoires might rise further over much longer intervals, such as months to years.

The immunoSEQ Assay, which relies on bias-controlled multiplex PCR amplification of genomic DNA, was used to profile TCRbeta CDR3 regions. Under the source paper's analysis protocol: To quantify the absolute abundance of each unique TCRbeta CDR3 region, the sequences were collapsed and filtered. Two models were used to test differential abundance: a binomial model (Fisher-equivalent) and a beta-binomial model that adds time-dependent variance fitted from healthy donors. Any clone with fewer than 5 combined templates was excluded, and a clone was called differentially abundant if its Benjamini-Hochberg FDR was below 0.01. Using the form v = (b*log(k)+a)^2, the beta-binomial variance was modeled as a function of the total template count across the two samples. Drawn from immuneACCESS, this table holds only the in-frame rearrangements with V and J called that TCRdb kept. Clones are partly lost; checked studies trace under half to an unresolved V gene and leave the rest unexplained. V and J calls and clone size are those listed in that table; D and trimming were worked out from the DNA. The sample contains about 130,000 clones, approximately 86% of them found a single time. The ten largest account for roughly 7.9% of the sample.

The junction shows trimming of 3 bases on V and 0 bases on J, plus 11 bases between the germline ends. According to the germline V gene, CDR1 reads MDHEN and CDR2 reads SYDVKM. The CDR3 numbers 15 residues from cysteine through phenylalanine. Solely the CDR3 DNA is kept, with 45 bases framed from the first base. No immune events such as infections were documented for the healthy donors during the collection period. Time-dependent variance in a beta-binomial model of T-cell clone differential abundance was calibrated using healthy-donor blood repertoires as a training cohort. The training cohort was composed of roughly ten healthy donors, 3 female and 7 male. An age range of roughly 25 to 65 years, with an average of about 45 years, was recorded for the donors. Whole blood, obtained from a commercial supplier, was collected from each healthy donor at three time points spaced roughly 14 days apart. Genomic DNA was extracted from unsorted whole blood for immunosequencing.

With regard to this clone: Its cognate antigen has yet to be identified. The sample holds no much larger clone one base away, and base qualities are not on file.

What was sequenced was blood. The receptor was isolated from a person aged 18-69 years in good health. In this chain, TRBV28 is recombined with TRBJ1-2; the D segment cannot be called with confidence. CDR3 region: CASSLSPMTNYGYTF. The bases read TGTGCCAGCAGTTTGTCGCCGATGACTAACTATGGCTACACCTTC.